This T cell receptor (beta chain) is from a study of T cell changes during pregnancy in multiple sclerosis. With 5 bases clipped from V and 7 bases from J, the junction kept 7 bases outside the gene matches. The CDR3 has 14 residues. CDR1 MDHEN and CDR2 SYDVKM come from the germline V gene. Here immunoSEQ multiplex PCR was the method, and the copy in TCRdb shows in-frame clones only, minus some. The data show about 58,000 clones, roughly 93% seen once. The starting material was CD8+ T cells from peripheral blood mononuclear cells, obtained in the second trimester of pregnancy. This TCR was recovered from a female donor with multiple sclerosis, enrolled in a pregnancy study. V and J are TRBV28 and TRBJ1-4; TRBD1 matches at 7 bases. CDR3 sequence (DNA): TGTGCCAGCAGTCGGGACAGCTTTGGTGAAAAACTGTTTTTT. It translates to CASSRDSFGEKLFF.